A single sample gave rise to the 10 T cell receptor beta chains below, sequenced in a study of blood T cell repertoires in COVID-19. Method: immunoSEQ multiplex PCR; TCRdb's copy keeps in-frame clones and lacks some. Of approximately 450,000 clones in the sample, around 91% were seen once. Sequencing was performed on PBMCs or T cells enriched from blood (not recorded which). Receptors were obtained from a man aged 25 to 45 who had recovered from COVID-19.

This chain links TRBV7-3 with TRBJ2-1, with 8 bases lining up with TRBD2. The CDR3 is 14 residues long. The V and J ends lost 3 bases and 8 bases, in that order; junction bases with no gene match: 6. Germline CDR1 reads SGHTA; CDR2 reads FQGTGA. CDR3 in amino acids: CASSLTSESHEQFF. The CDR3 nucleotides are TGTGCCAGCAGCTTGACTAGCGAGTCCCATGAGCAGTTCTTC.

J is TRBJ2-7 and V is TRBV19; 9 nucleotides align to TRBD1. Germline loops: CDR1 LNHDA, CDR2 SQIVND (reference sequence). The ends lost 4 bases at V and 5 bases at J; junction bases unmatched: 9. The length of the CDR3 is 15 residues. The CDR3: CASSTSQGAEDEQYF. The CDR3 nucleotides read TGTGCCAGTAGTACCTCACAGGGGGCGGAAGACGAGCAGTACTTC.

The chain couples TRBV11-2 to TRBJ2-1, with a weak D call TRBD2 (6 bases). The CDR3 covers 14 residues. Germline V gene sequence: CDR1 SGHAT, CDR2 FQNNGV. V was clipped by 1 base and J by 6 bases, with 10 bases between them. DNA of the CDR3: TGTGCCAGCAGCTTAGTGGAGGGCTTCAATGAGCAGTTCTTC. It codes for CASSLVEGFNEQFF.

V is TRBV4-1 and J is TRBJ2-3; 12 bases fit TRBD2. CDR3 length equals 15 residues. The germline V gene encodes CDR1 MGHRA and CDR2 YSYEKL. V trimming: 2 bases; J trimming: 7 bases; junction bases outside the gene matches: 4. The CDR3, as DNA: TGCGCCAGCAGCCAAATCACTAGCGGGAGGAATACGCAGTATTTT. Amino acid sequence: CASSQITSGRNTQYF.

J is TRBJ1-1 and V is TRBV1. TRBV1 constitutes a pseudogene. The CDR3 has 14 residues. The CDR3 is CTSSQVGRNTEAFF. DNA of the CDR3: TGCACCAGCAGCCAAGTCGGGAGGAACACTGAAGCTTTCTTT.

The J gene is TRBJ2-1, the V gene TRBV10-2; D is unresolved. From germline, CDR1 is WSHSY and CDR2 SAAADI. This CDR3 spans 8 amino acids. With 10 bases removed from V and 11 bases from J, the gap between germline ends came to 6 bases. The CDR3 region has the DNA TGCGCCACAGGTCAGCAGTTCTTC. It is translated as CATGQQFF.

The chain joins TRBV28 to TRBJ1-6; D unresolved. V gave up 5 bases and J gave up 4 bases, with 27 bases separating them. The CDR3 runs 20 residues. The germline gives CDR1 MDHEN, CDR2 SYDVKM. The CDR3: CASSPTRYSLPNAYNSPLHF. DNA for the CDR3: TGTGCCAGCAGTCCCACACGATATTCCCTTCCAAATGCATATAATTCACCCCTCCACTTT.

The chain couples TRBV20-1 to TRBJ2-1, with 7 nucleotides matching TRBD2. Germline V lookup: CDR1 DFQATT, CDR2 SNEGSKA (reference sequence). The CDR3 loop spans 11 amino acids. With V trimmed by 3 bases and J by 8 bases, 1 base remained unmatched. The CDR3 sequence is CSARRGYEQFF. The CDR3 DNA reads as TGCAGTGCTAGGCGGGGGTATGAGCAGTTCTTC.

This chain links TRBV27 with TRBJ1-6; maybe TRBD1 (5 bases). Germline V gene data show CDR1 as MNHEY and CDR2 as SMNVEV (reference sequence). The V end lost 6 bases, the J end lost 12 bases, and 12 bases lay between the germline ends. CDR3 length: 12 residues. DNA of the CDR3: TGTGCCAGCAGCCTCGGGGGGGGACCCCTCCACTTT. Protein sequence: CASSLGGGPLHF.

This clone has more than one count but fewer than ten. The chain couples TRBV15 to TRBJ1-1; a possible D gene is TRBD1 (5 bases). Germline V gene sequence: CDR1 LNHNV, CDR2 YYDKDF (reference sequence). The germline V and J ends were trimmed by 0 bases and 1 base, with 6 bases remaining between them. The length of the CDR3 is 14 residues. The CDR3 DNA reads TGTGCCACCAGCAGAGACGGGGGGAACACTGAAGCTTTCTTT. This gives the protein CATSRDGGNTEAFF.